Shown below are 27 T cell receptor beta chains from a single sample sequenced in a study of cytomegalovirus exposure and HLA in healthy donors. The primer mix had 60 Vbeta and 13 Jbeta primers. Profiled with immunoSEQ multiplex PCR; TCRdb holds only in-frame clones, not every one. The sample yields 150,000 or so clones, 65% to 75% seen once. The specimen was PBMCs. The origin of the receptors is a human donor in good health.

The chain is built from TRBV7-6 and TRBJ2-5; D is uncertain. The length of the CDR3 is 14 residues. The germline V gene encodes CDR1 SGHVS and CDR2 FNYEAQ. V was clipped by 2 bases and J by 2 bases, with 9 bases between them. The DNA of the CDR3 is TGTGCCAGCAGCTTAATGGCGGTTCAAGAGACCCAGTACTTC. Translated, it gives CASSLMAVQETQYF.

The rearrangement links TRBV6-1 to TRBJ1-2; the match to TRBD1 covers 7 bases. The CDR3 has 14 amino acids. V dropped 6 bases and J dropped 6; count of bases not matched to a gene: 10. Per germline, CDR1 MNHNS and CDR2 SASEGT. DNA for the CDR3: TGTGCCAGCAGCGCACAGACAGGGAGCGATGGCTACACCTTC. This codes for CASSAQTGSDGYTF.

The chain combines TRBV6-1 with TRBJ1-6; possibly TRBD1 for D (6 bases). Trimming took off 7 bases at V and 5 bases at J, with 9 bases between the two ends. From germline, CDR1 is MNHNS and CDR2 SASEGT. This CDR3 is built from 13 residues. The DNA for the CDR3 is TGTGCCAGCAAGCAGGGGAATAATTCACCCCTCCACTTT. This codes for CASKQGNNSPLHF.

The chain employs TRBV30 and TRBJ2-1, with no clear D. The CDR3 length is 13 residues. V lost 3 bases and J lost 1, with 7 bases in between. CDR1 and CDR2 from the germline V gene are GTSNPN and SVGIG (reference sequence). CDR3 DNA: TGTGCCTGGAGACAGTGGTCCTACAATGAGCAGTTCTTC. Its translation: CAWRQWSYNEQFF. Together with reference TRBV30 and TRBJ2-1, the CDR3 gives the full variable domain: SQTIHQWPATLVQPVGSPLSLECTVEGTSNPNLYWYRQAAGRGLQLLFYSVGIGQISSEVPQNLSASRPQDRQFILSSKKLLLSDSGFYLCAWRQWSYNEQFFGPGTRLTVL.

The V call is TRBV7-3, the J call TRBJ2-6; 10 bases fit TRBD2. Germline V gene sequence: CDR1 SGHTA, CDR2 FQGTGA. The J segment lost 2 bases and the V segment lost 5 bases, leaving 0 bases of the junction unmatched. The CDR3 loop spans 15 amino acids. Here the CDR3 DNA reads TGTGCCAGCAGCCTAGCGGGGGCTGGGGCCAACGTCCTGACTTTC. This codes for CASSLAGAGANVLTF.

The V call is TRBV6-1, the J call TRBJ2-2; D may be TRBD2 (6 bases). V lost 7 bases and J lost 6, with 12 bases in between. The CDR3 is 13 amino acids. CDR1 and CDR2 from the germline V gene are MNHNS and SASEGT. Written as DNA, the CDR3 is TGTGCCAGCACCTCTCCGGGGGCCGGGGAGCTGTTTTTT. This translates into CASTSPGAGELFF.

A note on this clone: An end of the junction differs from the germline gene, which may be a read error. This sequence joins TRBV7-7 and TRBJ2-3; a weak D match, TRBD2 (5 bases). The CDR3 spans 13 residues. The germline gives CDR1 SSHAT, CDR2 FNYEAQ (reference sequence). As DNA, the CDR3 is TGTGCTAGCAGCTTTAGGGAGAAGGATACGCAGTATTTT. It yields the protein CASSFREKDTQYF.

This clone has only one observation. The chain recombines TRBV6-6 with TRBJ2-5; 7 bases align to TRBD1. The CDR3 totals 13 residues. Germline assignment: CDR1 MNHNY and CDR2 SVGAGI (reference sequence). Trimming cost V 2 bases and J 11 bases; bases outside gene matches: 8. The CDR3 loop is CASSYTQQGLQYF. CDR3 nucleotide sequence: TGTGCCAGCAGTTACACCCAACAGGGGCTGCAGTACTTC.

This clone occurred a few times. CDR3 residues: CASSVAGWTEAFF. The CDR3 nucleotides read TGTGCCAGCAGCGTAGCAGGTTGGACTGAAGCTTTCTTT. J is TRBJ1-1 and V is TRBV9; no reliable D call. The V and J ends lost 0 bases and 5 bases respectively, with 8 bases between them. The germline CDR1 and CDR2 sequences are SGDLS and YYNGEE. The CDR3 consists of 13 residues.

This chain uses TRBV19 with TRBJ1-1; possibly TRBD1 for D (5 bases). V gave up 5 bases and J gave up 4 bases, with 11 bases separating them. The CDR3 consists of 13 residues. Germline V gives CDR1 LNHDA, CDR2 SQIVND (reference sequence). CDR3 residues: CASSGRRGTEAFF. The CDR3 DNA reads TGTGCCAGTAGTGGCCGTAGGGGCACTGAAGCTTTCTTT.

J is TRBJ1-2 and V is TRBV7-2; D not certain. The CDR3 totals 15 residues. In germline, CDR1 is SGHTA, CDR2 FQGNSA. Trimming took off 7 bases at V and 6 bases at J, with 21 bases between the two ends. CDR3 sequence reads: CASTFGGNNGHGYTF. CDR3 nucleotides: TGTGCCAGCACCTTCGGAGGGAATAACGGGCATGGCTACACCTTC.

As for this clone: Other DNA sequences in this sample translate to the same CDR3. The V and J genes are TRBV11-2 and TRBJ2-7; no reliable D call. The CDR3 extends over 13 amino acids. Trimming took off 1 base at V and 3 bases at J, with 7 bases between the two ends. Germline values: CDR1 SGHAT, CDR2 FQNNGV. CDR3 protein: CASSLAPVYEQYF. CDR3 sequence (DNA): TGTGCCAGCAGCTTAGCCCCCGTCTACGAGCAGTACTTC.

The chain has TRBV29-1 and TRBJ2-7; TRBD2 matches at 14 bases. Germline loops: CDR1 SQVTM, CDR2 ANQGSEA. CDR3 size: 20 residues. J lost 2 bases, V lost 6 bases, and 21 bases had no gene match. As DNA, the CDR3 is TGCAGCGTCTACCGGACAGGGGCACCGGGACTAGCGGGGGCCACCTACGAGCAGTACTTC. Translated, it gives CSVYRTGAPGLAGATYEQYF.

This chain joins TRBV7-2 and TRBJ1-1; no clear D. This CDR3 comprises 13 residues. Germline CDR1 SGHTA, CDR2 FQGNSA. V was pared by 1 base and J by 6 bases, with 9 bases between. CDR3 region: CASSLVGGAEAFF. In DNA form, the CDR3 reads TGTGCCAGCAGCTTAGTCGGAGGAGCTGAAGCTTTCTTT.

J is TRBJ1-1 and V is TRBV19, with D maybe TRBD1 (6 bases). The CDR3 extends over 13 amino acids. Germline V gene lookup returns CDR1 LNHDA and CDR2 SQIVND (reference sequence). Trimming removed 5 bases from V and 7 bases from J, with 14 bases in between. The DNA for the CDR3 is TGTGCCAGTAGTGAGGACAGCGCTTTTGAAGCTTTCTTT. Amino acids: CASSEDSAFEAFF. Complete variable domain (other parts from reference TRBV19 and TRBJ1-1): DGGITQSPKYLFRKEGQNVTLSCEQNLNHDAMYWYRQDPGQGLRLIYYSQIVNDFQKGDIAEGYSVSREKKESFPLTVTSAQKNPTAFYLCASSEDSAFEAFFGQGTRLTVV.

This clone has a handful of counts. The rearrangement links TRBV7-9 to TRBJ2-2; TRBD2 agrees at 10 bases. V trimming: 5 bases; J trimming: 5 bases; junction bases outside the gene matches: 5. CDR1 is SEHNR, CDR2 FQNEAQ, per germline (reference sequence). The CDR3 is made up of 15 amino acids. Written as DNA, the CDR3 is TGTGCCAGCAGCGCAGGGACTAGCGATACCGGGGAGCTGTTTTTT. Its translation: CASSAGTSDTGELFF.

The chain carries TRBV2 and TRBJ2-7; D unclear. V was trimmed by 4 bases and J by 2 bases, leaving 6 bases between them. This CDR3 is 12 amino acids long. CDR1 and CDR2 from the germline V gene are SNHLY and FYNNEI. DNA of the CDR3: TGTGCCAGCAGTGTAACAGCCTACGAGCAGTACTTC. It specifies CASSVTAYEQYF. The whole variable domain, filled in from reference TRBV2 and TRBJ2-7, reads EPEVTQTPSHQVTQMGQEVILRCVPISNHLYFYWYRQILGQKVEFLVSFYNNEISEKSEIFDDQFSVERPDGSNFTLKIRSTKLEDSAMYFCASSVTAYEQYFGPGTRLTVT.

This chain uses TRBV5-1 with TRBJ2-5; D is unresolved. Per the germline V gene, CDR1 is SGHRS and CDR2 is YFSETQ. V lost 1 base to trimming and J lost 1 base, with 14 bases between them. The CDR3 spans 16 residues. For the CDR3, the DNA is TGCGCCAGCAGCTTGTCCCTTGGCCCGTTCCAAGAGACCCAGTACTTC. Translating gives CASSLSLGPFQETQYF.

V gene TRBV14 combines with J gene TRBJ1-1; D is uncertain. Germline values: CDR1 SGHDN, CDR2 FVKESK. Trimming removed 4 bases at V and 2 bases at J, with 5 bases between. CDR3 size: 12 residues. The CDR3 DNA follows: TGTGCCAGCAGCCTACAAAACACTGAAGCTTTCTTT. Protein product: CASSLQNTEAFF. Based on the CDR3 plus reference TRBV14 and TRBJ1-1, the full variable domain is EAGVTQFPSHSVIEKGQTVTLRCDPISGHDNLYWYRRVMGKEIKFLLHFVKESKQDESGMPNNRFLAERTGGTYSTLKVQPAELEDSGVYFCASSLQNTEAFFGQGTRLTVV.

J is TRBJ2-3 and V is TRBV12-2; TRBD2, the table's D call, lacks a check against the DNA. TRBV12-2 is given as a pseudogene. There are 16 residues in the CDR3. CDR3 sequence (DNA): TGTGCAAGTCGCTTAGCTTCAAGACTAGACACAGATACGCAGTATTTT. Translation gives CASRLASRLDTDTQYF.

The V call is TRBV7-2, the J call TRBJ1-1, with 7 bases lining up with TRBD1. The germline V gene encodes CDR1 SGHTA and CDR2 FQGNSA. The CDR3 spans 15 residues. Trimming cost V 5 bases and J 2 bases; bases outside gene matches: 8. Written as DNA, the CDR3 is TGTGCCAGCAGCGCCCGTACAGGGGTAAACACTGAAGCTTTCTTT. The encoded protein is CASSARTGVNTEAFF. The variable domain in full, completed from reference TRBV7-2 and TRBJ1-1, reads GAGVSQSPSNKVTEKGKDVELRCDPISGHTALYWYRQSLGQGLEFLIYFQGNSAPDKSGLPSDRFSAERTGGSVSTLTIQRTQQEDSAVYLCASSARTGVNTEAFFGQGTRLTVV.

The chain links TRBV7-2 to TRBJ2-3, with D perhaps matching TRBD2 (6 bases). Trimming left V 7 bases short and J 1 base short, with 15 bases between. The length of the CDR3 is 15 residues. Looked up from germline, CDR1 is SGHTA and CDR2 is FQGNSA. CDR3 in DNA: TGTGCCAGCACCCCTCGGGCTAGCGGCACAGATACGCAGTATTTT. Encoded protein: CASTPRASGTDTQYF.

The rearrangement joins TRBV7-3 to TRBJ2-2; D call uncertain. Germline V gene lookup returns CDR1 SGHTA and CDR2 FQGTGA. The CDR3 contains 14 residues. Trimming removed 1 base at V and 2 bases at J, with 5 bases between. CDR3 in DNA: TGTGCCAGCAGCTTAATCCCAAACACCGGGGAGCTGTTTTTT. Its protein is CASSLIPNTGELFF.

The V gene is TRBV7-2, the J gene TRBJ1-6; D may be TRBD1 (6 bases). CDR3 size: 15 residues. CDR1 and CDR2 from the germline V gene are SGHTA and FQGNSA. Trimming pared 5 bases from V and 4 bases from J, leaving 12 bases between. CDR3 residues: CASSATGPYNSPLHF. The CDR3 nucleotides are TGTGCCAGCAGCGCAACAGGGCCATATAATTCACCCCTCCACTTT.

The gene calls are TRBV29-1 and TRBJ1-2; TRBD1 might be the D (6 bases). Trimming took off 4 bases at V and 4 bases at J, with 10 bases between the two ends. This CDR3 contains 12 residues. The V gene's germline CDR1 is SQVTM and CDR2 ANQGSEA. CDR3: CSVGTASYGYTF. DNA for the CDR3: TGCAGCGTTGGGACAGCATCCTATGGCTACACCTTC.

The rearrangement joins TRBV10-1 to TRBJ2-3; D might be TRBD2 (6 bases). Germline V lookup: CDR1 WNHNN, CDR2 SYGVQD (reference sequence). The CDR3 runs 14 residues. Trimming shortened V by 9 bases and J by 0 bases, and 13 bases separated the two germline ends. In DNA, the CDR3 is TGCGCCAGACTAAGGGACTGGAGCACAGATACGCAGTATTTT. Its protein product is CARLRDWSTDTQYF.

The chain joins TRBV7-6 to TRBJ2-1; D remains unclear. The CDR3 loop spans 12 amino acids. CDR1 is SGHVS, CDR2 FNYEAQ, per germline. Trimming left V 2 bases short and J 9 bases short, with 8 bases between. This chain's CDR3 is CASSLPEREQFF. CDR3 bases: TGTGCCAGCAGCTTACCCGAGCGTGAGCAGTTCTTC.